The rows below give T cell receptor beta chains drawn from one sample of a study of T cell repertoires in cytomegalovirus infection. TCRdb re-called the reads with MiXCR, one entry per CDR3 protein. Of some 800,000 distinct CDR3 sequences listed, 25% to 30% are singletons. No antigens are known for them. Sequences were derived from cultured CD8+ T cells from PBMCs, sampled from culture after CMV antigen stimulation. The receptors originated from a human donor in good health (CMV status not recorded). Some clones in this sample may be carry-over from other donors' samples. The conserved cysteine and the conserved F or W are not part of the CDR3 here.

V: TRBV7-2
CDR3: ASSLDRVRNQPQH

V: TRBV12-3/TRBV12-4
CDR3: ASSFSQSSYNEQF

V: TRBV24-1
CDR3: ATSEGTGELF

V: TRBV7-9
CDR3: ASSLAPHAYNEQF

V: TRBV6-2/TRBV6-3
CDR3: ASSYSAPPLH

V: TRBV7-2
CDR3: ASTSGGSYGYT

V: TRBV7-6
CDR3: ASSLGVGTDTQY

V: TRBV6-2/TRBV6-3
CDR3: ASSRTSGATGELF

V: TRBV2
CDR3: ASSEATTAYNEQF

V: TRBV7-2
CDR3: ASSLKTGNFYGYT

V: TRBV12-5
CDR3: ASGWGAGEIEQF

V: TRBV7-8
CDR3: ASSPGEARRAF

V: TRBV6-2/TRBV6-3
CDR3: ASTERGPYEQY

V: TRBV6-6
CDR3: ASSYSKGLETQY

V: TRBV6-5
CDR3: ASSSGELEPQH

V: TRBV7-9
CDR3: ASSLDFRLSSGANVLT

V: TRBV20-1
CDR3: SAAPQGDQEETQY

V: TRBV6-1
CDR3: ASSPFSYNTKTDTQY

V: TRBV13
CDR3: ASSTHRGWDTEAF

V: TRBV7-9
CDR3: ASSLATGEGEQY

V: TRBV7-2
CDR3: ASSTDYRGANYGYT

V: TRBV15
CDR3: ATSRDAGSGGYT

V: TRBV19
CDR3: ASSILWRGEYNEQF

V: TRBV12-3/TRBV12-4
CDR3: ASSLFTSGGTDTQY

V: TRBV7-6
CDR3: ASRRDRGPRVPNYGYT

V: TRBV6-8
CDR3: ASSYDYTTNVGYT

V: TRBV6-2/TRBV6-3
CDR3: ASSQALAKNIQY

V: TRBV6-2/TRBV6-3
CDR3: ASGASGDTDTQY

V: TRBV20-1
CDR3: SANRPADEQF

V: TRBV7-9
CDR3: ASSPVKEGHNEQF

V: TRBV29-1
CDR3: SVGGVTEAF

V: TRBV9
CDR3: ASSVAGGSTEAF

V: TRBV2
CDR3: ASGVSPLH

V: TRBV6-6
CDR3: ASMTGGGYNEQF

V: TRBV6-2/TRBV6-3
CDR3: ASSYSPSNQPQH

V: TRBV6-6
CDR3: ASSYGTGGLAEAF

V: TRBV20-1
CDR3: SAGQGDYQPQH

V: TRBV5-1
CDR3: ASSLGQGINNEQF

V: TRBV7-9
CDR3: ASSLESDPGNTIY

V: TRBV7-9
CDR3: ASSPTINTEAF

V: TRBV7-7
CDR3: ASSFTGRNGETQY

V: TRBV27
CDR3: ASSSLAGGVSYGYT

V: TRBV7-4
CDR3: ASREENIQY

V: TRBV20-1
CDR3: SASGSQANYGYT

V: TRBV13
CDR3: ASSLQGTTYEQY

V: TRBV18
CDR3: ASSPDSIEAF

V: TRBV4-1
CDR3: ASSQVSTGSDEQF

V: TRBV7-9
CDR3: ASSRGSNEQF

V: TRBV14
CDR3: ASSQARLRDDRPFGYT

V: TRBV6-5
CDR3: ASSYSLTAKYGYT

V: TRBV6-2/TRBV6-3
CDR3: ASSWGLAGWGNEQF

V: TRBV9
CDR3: ASSVPRGGGSGANVLT

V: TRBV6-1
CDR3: ASSVLGGAGTDTQY

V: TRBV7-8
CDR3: ASSATTSGGPTDTQY

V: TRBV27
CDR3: ACSGTGNSPLH

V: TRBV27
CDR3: ASSFGLGGGLTGTDTQY

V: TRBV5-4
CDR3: ASSSIGQETQY

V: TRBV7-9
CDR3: ASTQGTGGFYNEQF

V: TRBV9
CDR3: ASSTGGLNEKLF

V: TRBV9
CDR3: ASSPRDRSNEQF